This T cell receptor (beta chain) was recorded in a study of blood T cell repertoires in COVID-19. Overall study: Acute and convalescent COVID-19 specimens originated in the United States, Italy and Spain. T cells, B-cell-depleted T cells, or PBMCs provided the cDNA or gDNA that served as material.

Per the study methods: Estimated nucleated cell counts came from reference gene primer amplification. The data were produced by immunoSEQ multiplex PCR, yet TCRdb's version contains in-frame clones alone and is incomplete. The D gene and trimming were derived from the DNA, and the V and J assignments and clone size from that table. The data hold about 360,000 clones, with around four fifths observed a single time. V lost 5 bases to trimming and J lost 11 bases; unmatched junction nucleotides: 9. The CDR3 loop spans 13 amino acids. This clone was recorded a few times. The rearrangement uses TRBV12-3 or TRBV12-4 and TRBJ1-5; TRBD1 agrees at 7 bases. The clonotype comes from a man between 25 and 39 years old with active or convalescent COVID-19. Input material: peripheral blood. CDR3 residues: CASSDGTVLAQHF. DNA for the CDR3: TGTGCCAGCAGTGACGGGACAGTTTTGGCCCAGCATTTT.